These 5 T cell receptor beta chains were all obtained from the same sample, sequenced in a study of OX40 agonist ivuxolimab in advanced cancers. Produced via immunoSEQ multiplex PCR; TCRdb's table is partial and in-frame only. The sample includes 70,000 or so clones, around 85% of them seen just once. This specimen consisted of CD4+ or CD8+ T cells sorted from blood, obtained in a trial of the OX40 agonist ivuxolimab. These receptors came from an adult with an advanced solid tumor such as melanoma, head and neck, liver or kidney cancer.

CDR3 residues: CASSFKDREFSPLHF. The CDR3 DNA sequence: TGTGCCAGCAGTTTTAAGGACAGGGAGTTTTCACCCCTCCACTTT. The V gene is TRBV27, the J gene TRBJ1-6; the match to TRBD1 covers 8 bases. Germline V gene data show CDR1 as MNHEY and CDR2 as SMNVEV (reference sequence). Germline trimming cut 3 bases from V and 9 bases from J; bases unmatched to any gene: 7. This CDR3 has 15 amino acids.

Here the CDR3 reads CASSLTGSGNTIYF. CDR3 in DNA: TGTGCCAGCAGCTTAACGGGTTCTGGAAACACCATATATTTT. The chain links TRBV7-9 to TRBJ1-3; unclear D gene. This CDR3 region has 14 residues. Germline V gene data show CDR1 as SEHNR and CDR2 as FQNEAQ (reference sequence). Between the trimmed V and J ends, which lost 2 bases and 1 base, there was a span of 6 bases.

The rearrangement links TRBV19 to TRBJ1-2; weak D call: TRBD1 (6 bases). V dropped 2 bases and J dropped 2 bases, with 12 bases sitting between them. This CDR3 has 15 residues. The germline V gene encodes CDR1 LNHDA and CDR2 SQIVND (reference sequence). CDR3 in amino acids: CASSIQGTLNYGYTF. In DNA, the CDR3 is TGTGCCAGTAGTATACAGGGGACACTGAACTATGGCTACACCTTC.

The J gene is TRBJ2-6, the V gene TRBV7-2; D might be TRBD2 (6 bases). CDR1 SGHTA and CDR2 FQGNSA come from the germline V gene. The CDR3 is made up of 16 amino acids. V was trimmed by 2 bases and J by 4 bases, leaving 12 bases between them. Here the CDR3 reads CASSLWGVSGANVLTF. CDR3 nucleotides: TGTGCCAGCAGCTTATGGGGGGTCTCCGGGGCCAACGTCCTGACTTTC. The variable domain in full, completed from reference TRBV7-2 and TRBJ2-6, reads GAGVSQSPSNKVTEKGKDVELRCDPISGHTALYWYRQSLGQGLEFLIYFQGNSAPDKSGLPSDRFSAERTGGSVSTLTIQRTQQEDSAVYLCASSLWGVSGANVLTFGAGSRLTVL.

As regards this clone: Other DNA sequences of this sample code for an identical CDR3. CDR3 region: CASSLLQGGTGELFF. The DNA for the CDR3 is TGTGCCAGCAGTTTACTTCAGGGTGGCACCGGGGAGCTGTTTTTT. The chain carries TRBV28 and TRBJ2-2, with D perhaps matching TRBD1 (5 bases). The CDR3 is made up of 15 amino acids. Germline CDR1 MDHEN, CDR2 SYDVKM. V was shortened by 2 bases and J by 4 bases, with 11 bases between the two germline ends.